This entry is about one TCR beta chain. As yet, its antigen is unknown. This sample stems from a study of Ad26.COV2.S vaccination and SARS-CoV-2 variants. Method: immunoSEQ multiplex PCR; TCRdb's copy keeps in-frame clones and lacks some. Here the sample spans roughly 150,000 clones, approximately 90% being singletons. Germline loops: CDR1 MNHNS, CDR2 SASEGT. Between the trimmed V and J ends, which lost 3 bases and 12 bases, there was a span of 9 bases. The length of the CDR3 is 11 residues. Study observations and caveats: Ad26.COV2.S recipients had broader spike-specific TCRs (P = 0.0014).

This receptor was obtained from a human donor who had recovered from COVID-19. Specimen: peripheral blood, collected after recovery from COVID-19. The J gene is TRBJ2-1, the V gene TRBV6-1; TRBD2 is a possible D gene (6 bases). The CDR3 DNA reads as TGTGCCAGCAGTGAGAGGGGAGGGCAGTTCTTC. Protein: CASSERGGQFF.